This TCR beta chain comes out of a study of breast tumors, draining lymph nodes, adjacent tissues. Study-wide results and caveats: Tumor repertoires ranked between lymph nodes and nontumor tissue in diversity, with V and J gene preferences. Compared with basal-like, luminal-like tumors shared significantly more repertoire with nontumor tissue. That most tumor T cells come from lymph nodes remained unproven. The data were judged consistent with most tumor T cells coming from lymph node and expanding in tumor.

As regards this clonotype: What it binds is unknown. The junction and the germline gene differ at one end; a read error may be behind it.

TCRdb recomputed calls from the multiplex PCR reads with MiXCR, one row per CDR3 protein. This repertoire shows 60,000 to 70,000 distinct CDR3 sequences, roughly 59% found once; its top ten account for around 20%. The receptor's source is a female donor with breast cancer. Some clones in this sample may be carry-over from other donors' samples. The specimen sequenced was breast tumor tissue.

CDR3 in DNA: TGCAGTGCCAGAGATGCGACCGGTGGGAACACCATATGTTTT. The encoded protein is CSARDATGGNTICF. This chain joins TRBV20-1 and TRBJ1-3; D is ambiguous. The V gene's germline CDR1 is DFQATT and CDR2 SNEGSKA (reference sequence). The CDR3 runs to 14 residues.